These 15 T cell receptor beta chains came from one sample sequenced in a study of radiotherapy plus CTLA-4 blockade in lung cancer. Libraries were prepared by immunoSEQ multiplex PCR; TCRdb keeps only in-frame clonotypes and omits some of them. The table has around 70,000 clones, approximately 80% seen once. The specimen comprised peripheral blood, sampled from a patient treated with radiotherapy plus ipilimumab. All receptors come from a human donor with non-small cell lung cancer who had a partial response to radiotherapy plus ipilimumab.

The V and J genes are TRBV6-1 and TRBJ1-5; 7 positions agree with TRBD1. J was trimmed by 1 base and V by 3 bases; bases with no gene match: 9. CDR3 length equals 17 residues. Germline V gives CDR1 MNHNS, CDR2 SASEGT. The CDR3 is CASSDQGVRRSNQPQHF. Here the CDR3 DNA reads TGTGCCAGCAGTGATCAGGGGGTAAGGCGGAGCAATCAGCCCCAGCATTTT.

Written as DNA, the CDR3 is TGTGCCGGGACTAGCGGGAGGCGGAGGACCGGGGAGCTGTTTTTT. It specifies CAGTSGRRRTGELFF. V and J are TRBV30 and TRBJ2-2; 15 bases agree with TRBD2. Looked up from germline, CDR1 is GTSNPN and CDR2 is SVGIG (reference sequence). V shed 8 bases, J shed 5 bases, and the junction held 6 bases outside the gene matches. The CDR3 is 15 residues long.

The chain has TRBV11-1 and TRBJ2-3; 13 positions agree with TRBD2. The junction had 10 bases not matched to a gene; V was cut back by 5 bases and J by 2 bases. The CDR3 is 18 amino acids. CDR1 is SGHAT, CDR2 FQDESV, per germline (reference sequence). CDR3 DNA sequence: TGTGCCAGCAGCGGAGGACTAGCGGGGGCTCCCTACACAGATACGCAGTATTTT. Its protein is CASSGGLAGAPYTDTQYF. The whole variable domain, filled in from reference TRBV11-1 and TRBJ2-3, reads EAEVAQSPRYKITEKSQAVAFWCDPISGHATLYWYRQILGQGPELLVQFQDESVVDDSQLPKDRFSAERLKGVDSTLKIQPAELGDSAMYLCASSGGLAGAPYTDTQYFGPGTRLTVL.

In its sample, this clone was seen once. V and J are TRBV28 and TRBJ2-3; 10 positions match TRBD2. The CDR3 totals 15 residues. Germline V gene data show CDR1 as MDHEN and CDR2 as SYDVKM. The junction had 10 bases not matched to a gene; V was cut back by 9 bases and J by 4 bases. CDR3 bases: TGTGCCAGTTCCTCTAGCGGGAGAAGTCCAGATACGCAGTATTTT. This sequence encodes CASSSSGRSPDTQYF. The full variable domain, with the rest looked up from reference TRBV28 and TRBJ2-3, is DVKVTQSSRYLVKRTGEKVFLECVQDMDHENMFWYRQDPGLGLRLIYFSYDVKMKEKGDIPEGYSVSREKKERFSLILESASTNQTSMYLCASSSSGRSPDTQYFGPGTRLTVL.

V gene TRBV5-1 combines with J gene TRBJ2-1; TRBD2 aligns across 8 bases. This CDR3 spans 16 amino acids. Germline loops: CDR1 SGHRS, CDR2 YFSETQ. Losses at the gene ends were 0 bases for V and 7 bases for J; bases not matched to a gene: 9. The CDR3 loop is CASSLGAGDVWNEQFF. The DNA for the CDR3 is TGCGCCAGCAGCTTGGGAGCGGGAGATGTTTGGAATGAGCAGTTCTTC.

CDR3 nucleotide sequence: TGTGCCAGCAGTTACCCACGGAGCTCTGGGGCCAACGTCCTGACTTTC. Translated: CASSYPRSSGANVLTF. The V and J genes are TRBV6-6 and TRBJ2-6; D unresolved. Per the germline V gene, CDR1 is MNHNY and CDR2 is SVGAGI (reference sequence). The CDR3 runs 16 residues. Trimming cost V 2 bases and J 0 bases, with 8 bases left between them.

The genes are TRBV7-8 and TRBJ1-1; D gene uncertain. V was pared by 1 base and J by 6 bases, with 9 bases between. The germline V gene has CDR1 SGHVS and CDR2 FQNEAQ. The CDR3 contains 13 residues. The CDR3 sequence: CASSLGRYAEAFF. The CDR3 DNA follows: TGTGCCAGCAGCTTAGGCAGGTACGCTGAAGCTTTCTTT.

The rearrangement uses TRBV19 and TRBJ1-5; D gene unclear. Germline V lookup: CDR1 LNHDA, CDR2 SQIVND (reference sequence). V gave up 10 bases and J gave up 2 bases, with 9 bases separating them. The CDR3 is 12 amino acids. The CDR3 spells CATGRGNQPQHF. The CDR3 DNA is TGTGCCACCGGTCGGGGCAATCAGCCCCAGCATTTT.

The chain links TRBV29-1 to TRBJ1-1; maybe TRBD1 (6 bases). V was cut by 3 bases and J by 6 bases, with 8 bases left in between. This CDR3 has 11 amino acids. The germline CDR1 and CDR2 sequences are SQVTM and ANQGSEA. The CDR3 nucleotides are TGCAGCGTTGAGGGGGGGCCTGAAGCTTTCTTT. Its protein product is CSVEGGPEAFF.

This clone was observed once. The chain carries TRBV7-9 and TRBJ1-2; D perhaps matches TRBD1 (6 bases). Per germline, CDR1 SEHNR and CDR2 FQNEAQ (reference sequence). CDR3 length: 14 amino acids. V was trimmed by 5 bases and J by 5 bases, leaving 15 bases between them. CDR3 residues: CASSTRGGGYGYTF. As DNA, the CDR3 is TGTGCCAGCAGCACTCGGGGGGGCGGGTATGGCTACACCTTC.

CDR3 sequence (DNA): TGTGCCAGCAGCAGATCCCTAGCGAACTCCTACAATGAGCAGTTCTTC. Translating gives CASSRSLANSYNEQFF. This rearrangement joins TRBV7-3 to TRBJ2-1; TRBD2 is a possible D gene (6 bases). Germline values: CDR1 SGHTA, CDR2 FQGTGA. This CDR3 has 16 residues. Trimming took 5 bases from V and 0 from J, leaving 14 bases between them.

This clone was observed a few times. The rearrangement links TRBV6-5 to TRBJ2-1; the D gene is possibly TRBD2 (5 bases). Trimming pared 4 bases from V and 2 bases from J, leaving 15 bases between. CDR1 and CDR2 (germline): MNHEY, SVGAGI. The CDR3 covers 16 residues. The CDR3 nucleotides read TGTGCCAGCAGTTTCCCCATAGGGCGGGCCTACAATGAGCAGTTCTTC. Its protein product is CASSFPIGRAYNEQFF.

This chain links TRBV28 with TRBJ2-3; TRBD2 matches 7 bases. Germline trimming cut 3 bases from V and 14 bases from J; bases unmatched to any gene: 8. This CDR3 is built from 12 residues. Germline lookup yields CDR1 MDHEN and CDR2 SYDVKM. CDR3 loop: CASSLNGRNWYF. In nucleotides, the CDR3 is TGTGCCAGCAGTTTGAACGGGAGGAATTGGTATTTT.

The CDR3 is CASSPTGGNTEAFF. CDR3 DNA: TGTGCCAGCAGCCCGACAGGGGGGAACACTGAAGCTTTCTTT. This chain connects TRBV9 to TRBJ1-1, with 9 bases lining up with TRBD1. Germline CDR1 SGDLS, CDR2 YYNGEE. Unmatched junction bases numbered 2, after V lost 4 bases and J lost 1 base. CDR3 length: 14 amino acids.

CDR3 amino acids: CASSGRTGDEQYF. Here the CDR3 DNA reads TGTGCCAGCAGTGGCCGAACAGGGGACGAGCAGTACTTC. This rearrangement joins TRBV6-1 to TRBJ2-7; 7 bases are shared with TRBD1. Trimming cost V 4 bases and J 5 bases; bases outside gene matches: 5. The CDR3 spans 13 residues. Germline CDR1 MNHNS, CDR2 SASEGT.